This T cell receptor beta chain derives from a study of blood T cell repertoires in COVID-19. Study overall: Samples taken during acute and convalescent COVID-19 were collected in the United States, Italy and Spain. PBMCs, B-cell-depleted T cells, or T cells were the source of the cDNA or gDNA that made up the material.

In the authors' methods: Amplified reference gene primers provided the basis for estimating nucleated cell counts. The table came from immunoSEQ multiplex PCR; TCRdb's copy has only in-frame clones and leaves some out. That table furnishes V, J and clone size, whereas the DNA furnished D and trimming. The table shows 110,000 to 150,000 clones, with under 85% occurring only once. Germline trimming cut 3 bases from V and 6 bases from J; bases unmatched to any gene: 7. CDR1 and CDR2 (germline): LNHDA, SQIVND (reference sequence). This CDR3 has 15 residues. The sequenced material came from peripheral blood. The source is a man aged 45-65 years with active or convalescent COVID-19. The chain is built from TRBV19 and TRBJ2-3, with TRBD2 matching over 9 bases. The chain's CDR3 is CASSMVAGEWDTQYF. The CDR3 DNA follows: TGTGCCAGTAGTATGGTAGCGGGAGAATGGGATACGCAGTATTTT.